A single sample is the source of the 3 T cell receptor beta chains below, sequenced in a study of T cell repertoires in cytomegalovirus infection. TCRdb re-called the reads with MiXCR, one entry per CDR3 protein. The table records some 270,000 distinct CDR3 sequences, 20% to 25% of them present only once. Which antigens these TCRs recognize remains unknown. The sequencing used cultured PBMCs, collected from culture after CMV antigen stimulation. These receptors were taken from a human donor in good health (CMV status not recorded). Some clones in this sample may be carry-over from other donors' samples.

V is TRBV7-9 and J is TRBJ2-1, with 8 bases identical to TRBD1. The CDR3 sequence is 13 residues long. V dropped 4 bases and J dropped 8; count of bases not matched to a gene: 4. Germline CDR1 SEHNR, CDR2 FQNEAQ (reference sequence). The CDR3 sequence: CASSYGQGDEQFF. The DNA of the CDR3 is TGTGCCAGCAGCTATGGACAGGGCGATGAGCAGTTCTTC.

This clonotype was seen more than once but under ten times. The genes are TRBV6-1 and TRBJ2-3, with 9 bases lining up with TRBD1. V was clipped by 8 bases and J by 7 bases; unmatched bases: 7. This CDR3 has 13 amino acids. CDR1 is MNHNS and CDR2 is SASEGT in the germline V gene. CDR3 sequence (DNA): TGTGCCAGCTTGGACAGGGGAGGAAATACGCAGTATTTT. It translates to CASLDRGGNTQYF.

This clonotype came up many times. The chain combines TRBV19 with TRBJ2-1; D gene ambiguous. The CDR3 covers 15 residues. Trimming took 0 bases from V and 3 from J, leaving 9 bases between them. Germline V gene lookup returns CDR1 LNHDA and CDR2 SQIVND (reference sequence). This chain's CDR3 is CASSIDNMFYNEQFF. The CDR3 DNA follows: TGTGCCAGTAGTATAGATAATATGTTCTACAATGAGCAGTTCTTC.